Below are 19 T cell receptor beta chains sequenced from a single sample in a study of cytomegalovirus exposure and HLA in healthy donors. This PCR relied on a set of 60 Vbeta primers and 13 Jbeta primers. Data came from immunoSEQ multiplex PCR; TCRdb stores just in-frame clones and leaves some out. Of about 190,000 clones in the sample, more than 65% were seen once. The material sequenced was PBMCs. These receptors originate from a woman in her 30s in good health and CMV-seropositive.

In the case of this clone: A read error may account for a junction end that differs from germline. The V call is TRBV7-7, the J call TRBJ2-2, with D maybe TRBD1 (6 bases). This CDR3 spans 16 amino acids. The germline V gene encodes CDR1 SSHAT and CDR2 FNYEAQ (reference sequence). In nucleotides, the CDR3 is TGTGCTAGCAGCTTAAAGGGCAGGGGAAACACCGGGGAGCTGTTTTTT. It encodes CASSLKGRGNTGELFF.

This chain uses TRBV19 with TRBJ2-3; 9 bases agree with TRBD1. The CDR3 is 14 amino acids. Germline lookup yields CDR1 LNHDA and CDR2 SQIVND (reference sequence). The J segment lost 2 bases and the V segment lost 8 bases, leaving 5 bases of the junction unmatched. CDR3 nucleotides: TGTGCCAGTCGGACAGGGGCGTCCACAGATACGCAGTATTTT. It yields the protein CASRTGASTDTQYF.

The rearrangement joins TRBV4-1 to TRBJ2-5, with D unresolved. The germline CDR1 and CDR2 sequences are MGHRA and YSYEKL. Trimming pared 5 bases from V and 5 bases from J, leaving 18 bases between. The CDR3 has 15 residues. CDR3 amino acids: CASSFRLGDSETQYF. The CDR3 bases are TGCGCCAGCAGCTTTAGGTTAGGAGATTCGGAGACCCAGTACTTC.

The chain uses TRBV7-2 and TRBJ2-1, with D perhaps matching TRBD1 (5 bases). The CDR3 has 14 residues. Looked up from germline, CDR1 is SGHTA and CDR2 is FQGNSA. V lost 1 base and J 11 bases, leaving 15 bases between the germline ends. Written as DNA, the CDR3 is TGTGCCAGCAGCTTAGGGGGCAGGGCTCACCAGCAGTTCTTC. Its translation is CASSLGGRAHQQFF.

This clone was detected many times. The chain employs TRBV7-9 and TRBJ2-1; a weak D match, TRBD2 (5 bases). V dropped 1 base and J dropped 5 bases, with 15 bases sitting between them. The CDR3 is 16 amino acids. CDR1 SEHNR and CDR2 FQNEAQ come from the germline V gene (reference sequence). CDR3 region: CASSLVGVSIHNEQFF. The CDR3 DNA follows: TGTGCCAGCAGCTTAGTCGGGGTTAGTATCCACAATGAGCAGTTCTTC.

CDR3 nucleotides: TGTGCCAGCAGCCAAAGAAAACTCGACACTGAAGCTTTCTTT. Its protein product is CASSQRKLDTEAFF. The chain is built from TRBV4-2 and TRBJ1-1; D is undetermined. In germline, CDR1 is LGHNA, CDR2 YNFKEQ. This CDR3 is 14 amino acids long. Trimming cost V 2 bases and J 3 bases, with 10 bases left between them.

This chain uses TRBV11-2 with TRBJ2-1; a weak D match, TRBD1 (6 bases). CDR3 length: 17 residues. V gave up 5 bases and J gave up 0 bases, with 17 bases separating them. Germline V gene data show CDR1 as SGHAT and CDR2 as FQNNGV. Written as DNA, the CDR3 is TGTGCCAGCAGCCCCCACCCCGACAGGAGCTCCTACAATGAGCAGTTCTTC. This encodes CASSPHPDRSSYNEQFF.

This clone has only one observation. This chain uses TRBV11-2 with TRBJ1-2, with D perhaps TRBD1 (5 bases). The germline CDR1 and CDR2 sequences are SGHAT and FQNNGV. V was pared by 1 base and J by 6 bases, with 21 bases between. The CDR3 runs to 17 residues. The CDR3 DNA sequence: TGTGCCAGCAGCTTAGGGGGGTGGGAGGGTGTGAGGGATGGCTACACCTTC. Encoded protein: CASSLGGWEGVRDGYTF.

The DNA for the CDR3 is TGTGCCAGCAGTGAGGTGCCTAGCGGGGGTAATGAGCAGTTCTTC. It encodes CASSEVPSGGNEQFF. The V and J genes are TRBV6-4 and TRBJ2-1, with TRBD2 matching over 10 bases. V trimming: 3 bases; J trimming: 7 bases; junction bases outside the gene matches: 6. The CDR3 sequence is 15 residues long. CDR1 MRHNA and CDR2 SNTAGT come from the germline V gene.

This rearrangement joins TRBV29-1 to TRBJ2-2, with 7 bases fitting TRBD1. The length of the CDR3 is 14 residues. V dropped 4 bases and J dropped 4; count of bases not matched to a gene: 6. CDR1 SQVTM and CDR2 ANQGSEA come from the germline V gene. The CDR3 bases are TGCAGCGTTGGACAGGGTGAGGGCACCGGGGAGCTGTTTTTT. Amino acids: CSVGQGEGTGELFF.

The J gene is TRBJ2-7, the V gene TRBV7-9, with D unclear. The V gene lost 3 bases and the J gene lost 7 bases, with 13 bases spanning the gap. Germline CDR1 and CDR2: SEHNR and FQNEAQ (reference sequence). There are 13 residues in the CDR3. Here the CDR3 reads CASSFRTNVEQYF. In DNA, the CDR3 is TGTGCCAGCAGCTTCCGAACTAACGTAGAGCAGTACTTC.

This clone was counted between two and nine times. Here the CDR3 DNA reads TGTGCCAGCAGCTTGGATGGGAGCGGGAGAGGAGGGACAGATACGCAGTATTTT. Protein: CASSLDGSGRGGTDTQYF. The V call is TRBV5-6, the J call TRBJ2-3; 8 positions match TRBD2. Per the germline V gene, CDR1 is SGHDT and CDR2 is YYEEEE. This CDR3 has 18 amino acids. V lost 0 bases, J lost 3 bases, and 12 bases stayed unmatched.

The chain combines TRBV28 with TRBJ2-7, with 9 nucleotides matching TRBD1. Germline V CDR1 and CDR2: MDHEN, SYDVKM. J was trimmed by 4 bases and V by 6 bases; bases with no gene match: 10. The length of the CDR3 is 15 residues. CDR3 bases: TGTGCCAGCAGGCACCCCGGGACAGGGTCGTACGAGCAGTACTTC. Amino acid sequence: CASRHPGTGSYEQYF.

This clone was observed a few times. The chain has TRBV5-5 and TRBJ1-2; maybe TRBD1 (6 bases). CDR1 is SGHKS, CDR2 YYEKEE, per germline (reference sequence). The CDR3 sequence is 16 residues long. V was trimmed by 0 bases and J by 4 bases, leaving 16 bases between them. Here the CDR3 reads CASSLAAVGQRYGYTF. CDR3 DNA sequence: TGTGCCAGCAGCTTGGCCGCGGTTGGACAGCGCTATGGCTACACCTTC.

CDR3 loop: CAAHGTNRGAHEQFF. CDR3 bases: TGTGCCGCACACGGGACTAATCGAGGCGCGCATGAGCAGTTCTTC. The chain uses TRBV10-3 and TRBJ2-1; 7 nucleotides line up with TRBD2. The CDR3 spans 15 residues. Germline V lookup: CDR1 ENHRY, CDR2 SYGVKD. With 11 bases clipped from V and 8 bases from J, the junction kept 18 bases outside the gene matches.

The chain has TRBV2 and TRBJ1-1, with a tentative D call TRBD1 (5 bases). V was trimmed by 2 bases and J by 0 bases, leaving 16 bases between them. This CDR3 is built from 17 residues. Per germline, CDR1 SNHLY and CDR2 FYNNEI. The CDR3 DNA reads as TGTGCCAGCAGTGAATGGGCAGGGACTACGATGAACACTGAAGCTTTCTTT. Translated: CASSEWAGTTMNTEAFF.

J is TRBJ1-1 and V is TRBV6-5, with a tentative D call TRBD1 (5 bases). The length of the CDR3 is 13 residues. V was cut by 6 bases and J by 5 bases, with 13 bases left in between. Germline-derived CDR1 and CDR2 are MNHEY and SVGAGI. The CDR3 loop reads CASSRGTLTEAFF. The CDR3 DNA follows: TGTGCCAGCAGCCGGGGGACCTTGACTGAAGCTTTCTTT.

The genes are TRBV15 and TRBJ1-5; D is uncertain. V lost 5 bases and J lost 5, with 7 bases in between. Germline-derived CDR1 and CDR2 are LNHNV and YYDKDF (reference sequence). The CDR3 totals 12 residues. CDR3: CATSYRDQPQHF. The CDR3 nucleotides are TGTGCCACCAGCTACCGAGATCAGCCCCAGCATTTT. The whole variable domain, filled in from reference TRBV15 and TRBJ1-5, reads DAMVIQNPRYQVTQFGKPVTLSCSQTLNHNVMYWYQQKSSQAPKLLFHYYDKDFNNEADTPDNFQSRRPNTSFCFLDIRSPGLGDTAMYLCATSYRDQPQHFGDGTRLSIL.

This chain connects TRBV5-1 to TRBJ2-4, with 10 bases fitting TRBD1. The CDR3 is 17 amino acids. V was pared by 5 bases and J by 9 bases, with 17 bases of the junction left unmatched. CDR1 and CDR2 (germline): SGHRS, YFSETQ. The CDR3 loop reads CASSHPFPSDRGGIQYF. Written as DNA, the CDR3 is TGCGCCAGCAGTCACCCCTTTCCCTCGGACAGGGGGGGCATTCAGTACTTC.